The TCR beta chain under discussion was sequenced for a study of human T cells and chemical hapten exposure (dated by TCRdb to about 2021). The study in broad terms: For sensitization, 2% DPC in acetone was applied to a roughly 2 cm by roughly 2 cm area of upper inner arm skin. The patient cohort, mostly female, included alopecia areata with under or over 50% scalp involvement, alopecia totalis and alopecia universalis. Libraries were pooled for sequencing, and per-sample TCR yields varied mainly because of small differences in library volumes within the pool. Blood for TCR sequencing was provided by twenty-nine alopecia patients at one to four time points (pre-sensitization, 2, 6 and 24 weeks). The study tracked peripheral blood TCR repertoire changes in vivo during primary and secondary sensitization to the hapten diphenylcyclopropenone (DPC) in alopecia patients. Patch tests used Finn chambers with 0.01% DPC on the upper back, scored after 6 days by International Contact Dermatitis Research Group standards. Patient blood was sampled pre-sensitization (week 0) and at 2, 6 and about 24 weeks after DPC sensitization. Patients additionally received weekly therapeutic DPC doses to the scalp throughout the roughly 26-week study period.

What the study reported, not specific to this receptor: Patch test score correlated positively with the number of PT1 expanded TCRs, reaching significance at thresholds 8, 16 and 32 but not at 4. Repeated subsampling changed both the strength of the expansion versus patch-test correlation and the threshold at which that correlation became significant. All patients had alopecia, a presumed autoimmune disease, so their immune response might differ from that of healthy individuals. No change with DPC sensitization was found in the number of TCRs above 1 in 1000 frequency, and no evidence of global repertoire structure alterations was found. Compared with pre-sensitization or healthy control sets, expanded TCRs formed significantly more large CDR3 similarity clusters, which is consistent with antigen-driven responses.

The time point label corresponds to: patch test 2, 6 weeks after DPC sensitization. The treatment or condition tag for this specimen amounts to: therapeutic diphenylcyclopropenone sensitization with weekly scalp DPC. Blood at each patch-test visit was drawn before the patch test was applied. Eligible patients were aged 18 to 70, diagnosed with alopecia, deemed suitable for DPC therapy, and excluded if pregnant. Total RNA was isolated from unfractionated whole blood collected in Tempus Blood RNA tubes. In its sample, this clonotype was seen many times. The antigen this receptor binds is unknown. Nothing much larger sits one base from this clone, and base qualities are not available. The method was RACE. Sequencing relied on a NextSeq 500. Library preparation attached unique molecular identifiers to individual cDNA molecules for quantitative, reproducible TCR counting. Each blood RNA sample was used to sequence both TCR alpha and TCR beta chains. Per the authors' processing: Samples had a median of roughly 87,000 TCRs, with a range from about 23,224 to 690,600. The Decombinator software suite was used to annotate the V, J and CDR3 of the TCR reads. Every sample was subsampled to the same number of TCRs (28,000) for the PS versus PT1 abundance plots. Expanded TCRs were defined as absent before sensitization and observed at least eight times at the 2-week time point. Starting from the raw public reads, TCRdb applied fastp trimming at Q25, assembled clones with MiXCR and retained in-frame beta chains. Rows with a matching CDR3 protein are joined into one entry that keeps the most common DNA and genes. TCRdb's processing, not the study's, gives the V and J calls here. The sample profile shows under 85,000 distinct CDR3 sequences; approximately 10% of them were found once. Around 7% of the sample belongs to the ten largest clones.

V is trimmed back by 5 bases and J by 4 bases, and the junction contains 3 bases that no gene match accounts for. Inclusive of the bounding cysteine and phenylalanine, the CDR3 is 12 residues long. Left in the record is the CDR3 DNA by itself, 36 bases read in frame from the first base. CDR1 and CDR2, per the germline V gene, are SQVTM and ANQGSEA. The chain uses TRBV29-1 and TRBJ2-3; 7 central nucleotides agree with TRBD1. This specimen consisted of whole blood, obtained in connection with sensitization to the hapten diphenylcyclopropenone (DPC). The clonotype originates from a woman between 50 and 59 years old with alopecia areata. Some clones in this sample may be carry-over from other donors' samples. In nucleotide form, the sequence is TGCAGCGTTCCTACAGGGGCAGATACGCAGTATTTT. This translates into CSVPTGADTQYF.